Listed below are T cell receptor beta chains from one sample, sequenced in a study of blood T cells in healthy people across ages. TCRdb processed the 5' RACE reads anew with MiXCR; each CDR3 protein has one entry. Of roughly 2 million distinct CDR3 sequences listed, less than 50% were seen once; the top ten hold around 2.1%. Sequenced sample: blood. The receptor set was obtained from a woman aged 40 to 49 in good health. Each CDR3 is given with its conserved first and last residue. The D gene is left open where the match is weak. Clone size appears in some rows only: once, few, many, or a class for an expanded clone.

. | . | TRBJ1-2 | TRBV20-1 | TGCAGTGCTAGAGGAGGGGATGGTGGCTACACCTTC | CSARGGDGGYTF
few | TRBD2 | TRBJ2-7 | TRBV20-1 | TGCAGTGCCGGGACTACGAGCTCCTACGAGCAGTACTTC | CSAGTTSSYEQYF
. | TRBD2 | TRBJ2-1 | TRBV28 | TGTGCCAGCAGTCTAAGGGGAGCGGGGGCTAGGTACAATGAGCAGTTCTTC | CASSLRGAGARYNEQFF
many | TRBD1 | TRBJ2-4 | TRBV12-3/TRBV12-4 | TGTGCCAGCAGCACCGGGACAGGGGGGAACATTCAGTACTTC | CASSTGTGGNIQYF
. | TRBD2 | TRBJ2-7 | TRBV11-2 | TGTGCCAGCAGCGACAGCGGGGGGGAATACGAGCAGTACTTC | CASSDSGGEYEQYF
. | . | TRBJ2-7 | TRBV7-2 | TGTGCCAGCAGTTTCTTCGGACAAGACTACGAGCAGTACTTC | CASSFFGQDYEQYF
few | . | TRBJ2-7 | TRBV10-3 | TGTGCCATCAGTGAGGGACAGTCCTACGAGCAGTACTTC | CAISEGQSYEQYF
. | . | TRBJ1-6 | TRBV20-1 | TGCAGTGCCGAGAGGTCAGGTGTCAATTCACCCCTCCACTTT | CSAERSGVNSPLHF
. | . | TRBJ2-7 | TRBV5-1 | TGCGCCAGCAGCTTGGTGGCAGGAAAGCCCGCCGAGCAGTACTTC | CASSLVAGKPAEQYF
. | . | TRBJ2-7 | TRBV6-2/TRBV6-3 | TGTGCCAGCAGTTACGATGCGGGGTTCTACGAGCAGTACTTC | CASSYDAGFYEQYF